Given below is one TCR beta chain in context. Trimming took off 1 base at V and 10 bases at J, with 11 bases between the two ends. Germline assignment: CDR1 LNHNV and CDR2 YYDKDF (reference sequence). This CDR3 has 14 amino acids. Vbeta (60) and Jbeta (13) primers were used in the PCR. Sequencing used immunoSEQ multiplex PCR; TCRdb keeps in-frame clones, though not all of them. The sample has around 200,000 clones; approximately 84% are singletons. This sample was taken from a study of cytomegalovirus exposure and HLA in healthy donors. The chain recombines TRBV15 with TRBJ1-6; maybe TRBD1 (6 bases). The sequence came from a man aged 50-60 years in good health and CMV-seronegative. The sample taken for sequencing was PBMCs. The CDR3 spells CATSRVHRDSPLHF. CDR3 sequence (DNA): TGTGCCACCAGCAGAGTTCACAGGGACTCACCCCTCCACTTT. Full variable domain (remainder filled in from reference TRBV15 and TRBJ1-6): DAMVIQNPRYQVTQFGKPVTLSCSQTLNHNVMYWYQQKSSQAPKLLFHYYDKDFNNEADTPDNFQSRRPNTSFCFLDIRSPGLGDTAMYLCATSRVHRDSPLHFGNGTRLTVT.